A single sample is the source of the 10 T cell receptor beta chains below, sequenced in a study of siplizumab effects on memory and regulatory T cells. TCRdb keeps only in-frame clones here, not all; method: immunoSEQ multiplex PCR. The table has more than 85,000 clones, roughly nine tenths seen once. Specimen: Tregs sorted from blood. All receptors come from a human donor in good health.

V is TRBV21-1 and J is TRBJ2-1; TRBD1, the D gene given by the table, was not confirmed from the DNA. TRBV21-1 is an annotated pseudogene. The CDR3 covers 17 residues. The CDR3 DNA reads TGTGCCAGCAGCAAAACCGGGACAGCAAAGGGAAATCATGAGCAGTTCTTC. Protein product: CASSKTGTAKGNHEQFF.

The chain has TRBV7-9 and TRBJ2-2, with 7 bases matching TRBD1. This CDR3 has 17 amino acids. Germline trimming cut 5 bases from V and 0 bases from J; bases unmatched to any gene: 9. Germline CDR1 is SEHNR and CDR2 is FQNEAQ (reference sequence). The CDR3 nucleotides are TGTGCCAGCAGCACTGGACAGGCGTTTTCGAACACCGGGGAGCTGTTTTTT. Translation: CASSTGQAFSNTGELFF.

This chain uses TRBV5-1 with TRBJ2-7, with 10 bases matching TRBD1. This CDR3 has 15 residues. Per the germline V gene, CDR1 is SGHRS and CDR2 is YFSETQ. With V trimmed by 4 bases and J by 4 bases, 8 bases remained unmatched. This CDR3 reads CASSGSGTGAYEQYF. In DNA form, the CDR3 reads TGCGCCAGCAGCGGTTCCGGGACAGGGGCTTACGAGCAGTACTTC. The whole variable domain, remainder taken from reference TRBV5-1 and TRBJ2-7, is KAGVTQTPRYLIKTRGQQVTLSCSPISGHRSVSWYQQTPGQGLQFLFEYFSETQRNKGNFPGRFSGRQFSNSRSEMNVSTLELGDSALYLCASSGSGTGAYEQYFGPGTRLTVT.

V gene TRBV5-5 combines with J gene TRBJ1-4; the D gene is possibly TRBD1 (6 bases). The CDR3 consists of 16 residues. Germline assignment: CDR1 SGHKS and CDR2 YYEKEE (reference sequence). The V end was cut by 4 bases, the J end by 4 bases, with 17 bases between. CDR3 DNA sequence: TGTGCCAGCAGCGTAGGGCAGGGGTCTGGTAATGAAAAACTGTTTTTT. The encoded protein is CASSVGQGSGNEKLFF.

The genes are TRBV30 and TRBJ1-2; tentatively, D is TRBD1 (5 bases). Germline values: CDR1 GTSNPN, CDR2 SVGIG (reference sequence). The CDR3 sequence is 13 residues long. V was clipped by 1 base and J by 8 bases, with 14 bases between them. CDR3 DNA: TGTGCCTGGAGTGATCCGGGAAACAGGGGCTACACCTTC. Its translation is CAWSDPGNRGYTF.

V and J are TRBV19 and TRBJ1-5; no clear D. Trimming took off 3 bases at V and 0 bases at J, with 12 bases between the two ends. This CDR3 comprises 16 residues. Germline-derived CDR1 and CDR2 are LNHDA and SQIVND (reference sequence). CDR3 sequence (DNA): TGTGCCAGTAGTATGTATGCAACCTATAGCAATCAGCCCCAGCATTTT. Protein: CASSMYATYSNQPQHF.

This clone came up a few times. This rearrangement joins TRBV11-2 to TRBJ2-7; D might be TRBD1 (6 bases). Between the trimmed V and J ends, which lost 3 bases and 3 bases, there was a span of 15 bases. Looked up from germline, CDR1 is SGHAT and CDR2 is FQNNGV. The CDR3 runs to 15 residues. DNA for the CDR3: TGTGCCAGCAGCTTGTTCCCGGGACATATCTACGAGCAGTACTTC. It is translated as CASSLFPGHIYEQYF.

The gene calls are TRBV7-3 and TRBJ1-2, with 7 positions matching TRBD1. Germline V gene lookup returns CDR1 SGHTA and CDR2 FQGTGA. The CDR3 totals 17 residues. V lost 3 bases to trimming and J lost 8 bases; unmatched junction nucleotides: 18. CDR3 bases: TGTGCCAGCAGCTTCAACTTAGTACAGGGGTCGGTTGACGGCTACACCTTC. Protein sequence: CASSFNLVQGSVDGYTF. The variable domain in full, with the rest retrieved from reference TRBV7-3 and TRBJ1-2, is GAGVSQTPSNKVTEKGKYVELRCDPISGHTALYWYRQSLGQGPEFLIYFQGTGAADDSGLPNDRFFAVRPEGSVSTLKIQRTERGDSAVYLCASSFNLVQGSVDGYTFGSGTRLTVV.

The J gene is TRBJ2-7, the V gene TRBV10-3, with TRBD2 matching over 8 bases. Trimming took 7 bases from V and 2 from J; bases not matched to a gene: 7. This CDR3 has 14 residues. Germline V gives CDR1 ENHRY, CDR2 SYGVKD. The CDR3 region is CAIKDSAGAYEQYF. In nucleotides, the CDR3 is TGTGCCATCAAGGATTCAGCGGGGGCCTACGAGCAGTACTTC.

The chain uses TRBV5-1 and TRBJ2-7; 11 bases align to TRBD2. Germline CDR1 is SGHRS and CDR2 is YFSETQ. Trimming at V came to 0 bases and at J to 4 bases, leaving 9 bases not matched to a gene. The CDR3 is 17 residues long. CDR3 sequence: CASSLVASGGQGYEQYF. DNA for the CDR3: TGCGCCAGCAGCTTGGTAGCTAGCGGGGGGCAGGGTTACGAGCAGTACTTC.